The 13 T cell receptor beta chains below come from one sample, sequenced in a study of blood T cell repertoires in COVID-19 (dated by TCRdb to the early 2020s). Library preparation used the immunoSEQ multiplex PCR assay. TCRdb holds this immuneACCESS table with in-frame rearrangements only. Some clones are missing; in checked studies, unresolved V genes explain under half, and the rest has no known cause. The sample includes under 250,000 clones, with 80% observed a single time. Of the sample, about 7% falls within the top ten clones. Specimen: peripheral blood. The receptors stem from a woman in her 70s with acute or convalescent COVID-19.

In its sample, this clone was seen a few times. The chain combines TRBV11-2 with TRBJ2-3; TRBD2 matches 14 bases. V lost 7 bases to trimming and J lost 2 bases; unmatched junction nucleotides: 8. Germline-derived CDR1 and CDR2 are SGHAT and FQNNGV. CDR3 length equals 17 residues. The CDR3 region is CASMLRTSGGLTDTQYF. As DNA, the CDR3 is TGTGCCAGCATGCTACGGACTAGCGGGGGGCTCACAGATACGCAGTATTTT.

The CDR3 region is CASSQGQYYEQYF. CDR3 coding DNA: TGTGCCAGCTCCCAGGGACAGTACTACGAGCAGTACTTC. The chain joins TRBV18 to TRBJ2-7, with TRBD1 identical over 7 bases. Trimming cost V 6 bases and J 3 bases; bases outside gene matches: 5. Germline V gives CDR1 KGHSH, CDR2 LQKENI. The CDR3 runs to 13 residues.

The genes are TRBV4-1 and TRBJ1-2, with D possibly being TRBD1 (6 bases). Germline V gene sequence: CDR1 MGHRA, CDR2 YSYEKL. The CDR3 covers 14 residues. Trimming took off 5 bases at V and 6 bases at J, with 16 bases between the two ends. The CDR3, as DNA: TGCGCCAGCAGCTTAAGCCGGGGGGGCGATGGCTACACCTTC. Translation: CASSLSRGGDGYTF.

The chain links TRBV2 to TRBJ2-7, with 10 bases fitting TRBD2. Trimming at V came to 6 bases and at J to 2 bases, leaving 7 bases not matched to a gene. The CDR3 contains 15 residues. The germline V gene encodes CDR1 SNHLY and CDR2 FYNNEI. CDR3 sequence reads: CASSLSGGGTYEQYF. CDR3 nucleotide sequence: TGTGCCAGCAGCCTGAGCGGGGGGGGGACCTACGAGCAGTACTTC.

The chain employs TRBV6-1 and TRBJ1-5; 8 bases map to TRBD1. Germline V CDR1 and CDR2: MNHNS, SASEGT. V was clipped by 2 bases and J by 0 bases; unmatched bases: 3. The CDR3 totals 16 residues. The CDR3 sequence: CASSERTGHSNQPQHF. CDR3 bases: TGTGCCAGCAGTGAACGGACAGGGCATAGCAATCAGCCCCAGCATTTT.

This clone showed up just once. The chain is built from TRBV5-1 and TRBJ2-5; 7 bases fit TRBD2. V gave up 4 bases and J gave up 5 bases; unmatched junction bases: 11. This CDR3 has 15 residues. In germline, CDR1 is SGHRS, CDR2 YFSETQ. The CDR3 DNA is TGCGCCAGCAGCCCGTCCCGGGGGGTCGGGGAGACCCAGTACTTC. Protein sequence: CASSPSRGVGETQYF. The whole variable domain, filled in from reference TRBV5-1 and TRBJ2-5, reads KAGVTQTPRYLIKTRGQQVTLSCSPISGHRSVSWYQQTPGQGLQFLFEYFSETQRNKGNFPGRFSGRQFSNSRSEMNVSTLELGDSALYLCASSPSRGVGETQYFGPGTRLLVL.

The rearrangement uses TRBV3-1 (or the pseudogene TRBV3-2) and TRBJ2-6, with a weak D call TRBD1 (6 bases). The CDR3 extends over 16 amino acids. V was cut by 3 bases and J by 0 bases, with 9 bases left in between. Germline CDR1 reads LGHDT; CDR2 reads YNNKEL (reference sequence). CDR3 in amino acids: CASSHRRGSGANVLTF. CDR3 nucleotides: TGTGCCAGCAGCCATCGCAGGGGCTCTGGGGCCAACGTCCTGACTTTC.

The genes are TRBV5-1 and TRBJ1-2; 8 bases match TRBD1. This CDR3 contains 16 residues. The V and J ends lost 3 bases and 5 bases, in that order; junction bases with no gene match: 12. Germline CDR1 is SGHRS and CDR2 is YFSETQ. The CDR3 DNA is TGCGCCAGCAGCTCCTCCGGGACAGGAACGGGGTATGGCTACACCTTC. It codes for CASSSSGTGTGYGYTF.

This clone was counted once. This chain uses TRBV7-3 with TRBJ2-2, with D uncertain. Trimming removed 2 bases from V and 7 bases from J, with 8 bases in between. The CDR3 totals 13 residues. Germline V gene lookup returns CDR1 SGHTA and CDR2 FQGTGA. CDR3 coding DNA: TGTGCCAGCAGCTTATTACGAGGCGGGGAGCTGTTTTTT. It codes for CASSLLRGGELFF.

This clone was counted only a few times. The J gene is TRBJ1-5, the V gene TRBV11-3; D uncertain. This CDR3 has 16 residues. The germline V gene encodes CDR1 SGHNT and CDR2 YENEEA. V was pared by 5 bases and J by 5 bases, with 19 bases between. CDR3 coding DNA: TGTGCCAGCAGCCCCCGTCTCGTAGGGAGAGATCAGCCCCAGCATTTT. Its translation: CASSPRLVGRDQPQHF.

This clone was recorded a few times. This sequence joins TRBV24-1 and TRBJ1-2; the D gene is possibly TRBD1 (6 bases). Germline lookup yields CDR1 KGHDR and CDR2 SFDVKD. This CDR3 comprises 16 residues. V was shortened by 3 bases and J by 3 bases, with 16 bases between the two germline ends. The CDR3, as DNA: TGTGCCACCAGTGATGGAACTGGGGGCCGCGACTATGGCTACACCTTC. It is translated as CATSDGTGGRDYGYTF.

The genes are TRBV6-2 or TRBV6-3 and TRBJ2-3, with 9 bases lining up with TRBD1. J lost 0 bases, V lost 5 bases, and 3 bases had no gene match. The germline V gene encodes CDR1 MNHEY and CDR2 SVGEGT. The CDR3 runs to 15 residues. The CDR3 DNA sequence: TGTGCCAGCAGTACACAGGGGGCTAGCACAGATACGCAGTATTTT. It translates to CASSTQGASTDTQYF.

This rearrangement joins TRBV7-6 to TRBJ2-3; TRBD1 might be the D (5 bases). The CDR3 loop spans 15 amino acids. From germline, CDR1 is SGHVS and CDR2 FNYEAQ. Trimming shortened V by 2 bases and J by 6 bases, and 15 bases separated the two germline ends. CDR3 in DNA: TGTGCCAGCAGCTTATCAAGGGGTTTTGGGGATACGCAGTATTTT. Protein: CASSLSRGFGDTQYF. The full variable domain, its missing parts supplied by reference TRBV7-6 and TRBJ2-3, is GAGVSQSPRYKVTKRGQDVALRCDPISGHVSLYWYRQALGQGPEFLTYFNYEAQQDKSGLPNDRFSAERPEGSISTLTIQRTEQRDSAMYRCASSLSRGFGDTQYFGPGTRLTVL.